These T cell receptor beta chains were read from a single sample in a study of post-analysis software for immune sequencing data. TCRdb itself ran the PCR reads through MiXCR, one entry per CDR3 protein. This table holds roughly 700,000 distinct CDR3 sequences, about 27% found once. The sample consisted of blood. The receptors shown here come from a girl between 10 and 17 years old with multiple sclerosis. CDR3s include the opening cysteine and the closing phenylalanine or tryptophan. A D gene is named only where the DNA matches it firmly. Expanded clones are given a class, and other clones once, few, many or no size at all.

CDR3 length	D gene	V gene	clone size	J gene	CDR3 protein	CDR3 DNA
16	NA	TRBV10-3	few	TRBJ2-1	CAISSGWGTSYNEQFF	TGTGCCATCAGTTCGGGATGGGGGACTTCCTACAATGAGCAGTTCTTC
14	NA	TRBV7-2	few	TRBJ2-1	CASSFSVVADEQFF	TGTGCCAGCAGCTTTTCGGTAGTGGCCGATGAGCAGTTCTTC
15	TRBD1	TRBV11-2	few	TRBJ2-1	CASSPWTGRQETQFF	TGTGCCAGCAGCCCGTGGACAGGGAGGCAAGAGACCCAGTTCTTC
17	NA	TRBV2	NA	TRBJ2-3	CASSASYKTGDTDTQYF	TGTGCCAGCAGTGCATCTTATAAGACAGGAGACACAGATACGCAGTATTTT
13	NA	TRBV29-1	many	TRBJ2-3	CSVGFVVSDTQYF	TGCAGCGTTGGGTTTGTGGTTTCAGATACGCAGTATTTT
13	NA	TRBV5-1	few	TRBJ1-1	CASTAQSGAEAFF	TGCGCCAGCACCGCCCAGTCGGGTGCTGAAGCTTTCTTT
12	NA	TRBV29-1	few	TRBJ1-1	CSVLRGLAEAFF	TGCAGCGTACTTCGGGGTTTGGCTGAAGCTTTCTTT
13	NA	TRBV3-1	few	TRBJ2-7	CASSQVVTAEQYF	TGTGCCAGCAGCCAAGTTGTGACAGCCGAGCAGTACTTC
14	NA	TRBV5-1	NA	TRBJ2-7	CASSGIRGLNEQYF	TGCGCCAGCAGCGGGATTAGAGGGTTAAACGAGCAGTACTTC
15	NA	TRBV15	few	TRBJ1-2	CATSRVIQGSYGYTF	TGTGCCACCAGCAGAGTTATCCAAGGATCCTATGGCTACACCTTC
12	NA	TRBV6-5	few	TRBJ1-5	CASRAGDQPQHF	TGTGCCAGCCGAGCAGGCGATCAGCCCCAGCATTTT
16	TRBD1	TRBV6-6	NA	TRBJ1-2	CASSLTDRGHRNGYTF	TGTGCCAGCAGTCTGACCGACAGGGGGCATAGAAATGGCTACACCTTC
12	NA	TRBV6-6	NA	TRBJ2-3	CASRLASDTQYF	TGTGCCAGCCGCCTGGCGTCCGATACGCAGTATTTT
14	NA	TRBV28	NA	TRBJ2-5	CASSSGQHQETQYF	TGTGCCAGCAGCTCGGGACAACACCAAGAGACCCAGTACTTC
14	NA	TRBV3-1	few	TRBJ1-2	CASSQEARVYGYTF	TGTGCCAGCAGCCAAGAAGCTAGAGTTTATGGCTACACCTTC
13	NA	TRBV20-1	many	TRBJ2-3	CSVPDPLTDTQYF	TGCAGTGTTCCAGACCCCCTCACAGATACGCAGTATTTT
13	NA	TRBV9	NA	TRBJ2-5	CASSVLRDETQYF	TGTGCCAGCAGCGTTCTCCGGGACGAGACCCAGTACTTC
16	NA	TRBV29-1	NA	TRBJ1-2	CSAGRDGGVGNYGYTF	TGCAGCGCCGGCCGGGACGGGGGAGTTGGGAACTATGGCTACACCTTC
16	NA	TRBV7-9	NA	TRBJ2-3	CASSLAGQGRGDTQYF	TGTGCCAGCAGCTTAGCGGGGCAGGGGAGAGGAGATACGCAGTATTTT
18	NA	TRBV12-3/TRBV12-4	few	TRBJ2-3	CASSLALGGGPPRDTQYF	TGTGCCAGCAGTTTAGCGCTTGGGGGGGGGCCCCCCCGTGATACGCAGTATTTT
15	TRBD2	TRBV11-2	few	TRBJ2-7	CASSLARAGASEQYF	TGTGCCAGCAGCTTAGCTCGGGCGGGAGCATCCGAGCAGTACTTC
14	TRBD1	TRBV28	once	TRBJ2-3	CASRDRGLPNTQYF	TGTGCCAGCAGAGATAGGGGGCTTCCCAATACGCAGTATTTT
16	NA	TRBV7-2	few	TRBJ2-4	CASSPRVPRRGYIQYF	TGTGCCAGCAGCCCCCGTGTCCCCCGGAGGGGATACATTCAGTACTTC
15	TRBD1	TRBV5-6	NA	TRBJ2-1	CASSAGQGPGNEQFF	TGTGCCAGCAGCGCAGGACAGGGTCCCGGCAATGAGCAGTTCTTC
16	NA	TRBV7-2	NA	TRBJ2-5	CASSLIDGVPQETQYF	TGTGCCAGCAGCTTGATCGATGGGGTCCCCCAAGAGACCCAGTACTTC
13	NA	TRBV7-9	NA	TRBJ1-2	CAIQPGQNYGYTF	TGTGCCATCCAGCCGGGGCAGAACTATGGCTACACCTTC
16	TRBD1	TRBV20-1	NA	TRBJ2-1	CSARGGTGGFYNEQFF	TGCAGTGCTAGAGGCGGGACAGGGGGCTTCTACAATGAGCAGTTCTTC
13	NA	TRBV4-3	few	TRBJ2-1	CASSQFKRDEQFF	TGCGCCAGCAGCCAATTCAAGAGGGATGAGCAGTTCTTC
15	NA	TRBV29-1	NA	TRBJ2-2	CSVASGRGNTGELFF	TGCAGCGTGGCCTCCGGACGGGGGAATACCGGGGAGCTGTTTTTT
15	NA	TRBV20-1	NA	TRBJ1-5	CSARESARGGQPQHF	TGCAGTGCTAGAGAGTCCGCCAGGGGCGGGCAGCCCCAGCATTTT
14	NA	TRBV11-2	NA	TRBJ1-2	CASSLLGSGFGYTF	TGTGCCAGCAGCTTGTTGGGGTCAGGGTTTGGCTACACCTTC
18	TRBD2	TRBV3-1	NA	TRBJ2-2	CASSQERVAGTNTGELFF	TGTGCCAGCAGCCAAGAAAGAGTAGCGGGGACGAACACCGGGGAGCTGTTTTTT
12	NA	TRBV29-1	many	TRBJ2-1	CSGTDSYNEQFF	TGCAGCGGGACAGACTCCTACAATGAGCAGTTCTTC
18	TRBD1	TRBV6-5	NA	TRBJ1-2	CASSYSGQGASFNYGYTF	TGTGCCAGCAGTTACTCGGGGCAGGGGGCTTCCTTCAACTATGGCTACACCTTC
17	NA	TRBV7-9	NA	TRBJ2-6	CASSITGTHSGANVPTF	TGTGCCAGCAGCATAACAGGAACCCACTCTGGGGCCAACGTCCCGACTTTC
18	NA	TRBV4-1	few	TRBJ1-2	CASSQDWVEQVGPGGYTF	TGCGCCAGCAGCCAAGATTGGGTAGAGCAGGTCGGGCCGGGAGGCTACACCTTC
14	NA	TRBV25-1	few	TRBJ2-7	CASSEYIGGYEQYF	TGTGCCAGCAGTGAATACATAGGCGGCTACGAGCAGTACTTC